These 22 T cell receptor beta chains were sequenced from one sample in a study of PD-1 blockade in mismatch repair-deficient tumors. Profiled with immunoSEQ multiplex PCR; TCRdb holds only in-frame clones, not every one. This table holds approximately 120,000 clones, 85% to 90% found once. The sample here was peripheral blood, taken 44 weeks after starting pembrolizumab. The receptors were sampled from an adult with mismatch repair-deficient cancer.

The rearrangement links TRBV28 to TRBJ1-1, with D unresolved. CDR3 size: 15 residues. Per the germline V gene, CDR1 is MDHEN and CDR2 is SYDVKM. V lost 1 base and J 1 base, leaving 10 bases between the germline ends. CDR3 amino acids: CASSLFSQTNTEAFF. The CDR3 DNA is TGTGCCAGCAGTTTATTTTCACAGACGAACACTGAAGCTTTCTTT.

The gene calls are TRBV6-6 and TRBJ1-2; TRBD1 might be the D (5 bases). This CDR3 spans 15 amino acids. Germline V gene lookup returns CDR1 MNHNY and CDR2 SVGAGI (reference sequence). Trimming removed 0 bases from V and 2 bases from J, with 10 bases in between. The CDR3 region has the DNA TGTGCCAGCAGTTACTCGGTCGGGGGGAACTATGGCTACACCTTC. Its protein is CASSYSVGGNYGYTF.

The chain joins TRBV1 to TRBJ2-2. TRBV1 is termed a pseudogene. The CDR3 spans 16 residues. CDR3 sequence reads: CTSSQAGHPNTGELFF. CDR3 DNA: TGCACCAGCAGCCAGGCGGGACACCCGAACACCGGGGAGCTGTTTTTT.

This chain uses TRBV7-2 with TRBJ1-1; no firm D call. With 2 bases removed from V and 2 bases from J, the gap between germline ends came to 6 bases. Per germline, CDR1 SGHTA and CDR2 FQGNSA. The CDR3 loop spans 13 amino acids. CDR3 protein: CASSLNTNTEAFF. CDR3 coding DNA: TGTGCCAGCAGCTTAAACACCAACACTGAAGCTTTCTTT.

The CDR3 nucleotides are TGTGCCAGCAGTGACCGGGGGGCGTCCTACGAGCAGTACTTC. It is translated as CASSDRGASYEQYF. The chain combines TRBV25-1 with TRBJ2-7, with D possibly matching TRBD2 (7 bases). Between the trimmed V and J ends, which lost 3 bases and 1 base, there was a span of 10 bases. CDR1 is MGHDK, CDR2 SYGVNS, per germline. The CDR3 is 14 amino acids.

The chain has TRBV5-6 and TRBJ2-1, with 7 bases fitting TRBD2. J lost 11 bases, V lost 4 bases, and 6 bases had no gene match. CDR3 size: 12 residues. Germline CDR1 reads SGHDT; CDR2 reads YYEEEE. Here the CDR3 DNA reads TGTGCCAGCAGCCCGAGACTAGCCCAGCAGTTCTTC. This codes for CASSPRLAQQFF.

This chain joins TRBV4-1 and TRBJ2-7; TRBD1 agrees at 8 bases. The CDR3 is made up of 15 amino acids. The junction had 5 bases not matched to a gene; V was cut back by 4 bases and J by 0 bases. The germline CDR1 and CDR2 sequences are MGHRA and YSYEKL. The CDR3, as DNA: TGCGCCAGCAGCCTTCGACAGGGGAGCTCCTACGAGCAGTACTTC. Translating gives CASSLRQGSSYEQYF.

This clone was counted between two and nine times. The chain recombines TRBV25-1 with TRBJ2-7, with D perhaps assigned TRBD1 or TRBD2 (6 bases each). Trimming stripped 6 bases from V and 3 bases from J, with 15 bases between. The CDR3 runs 14 residues. Looked up from germline, CDR1 is MGHDK and CDR2 is SYGVNS. The CDR3 DNA reads as TGTGCCAGCAGCACTCAGGGGAGGTTCTACGAGCAGTACTTC. This translates into CASSTQGRFYEQYF.

The chain couples TRBV6-5 to TRBJ2-7; D may be TRBD1 (6 bases). The CDR3 is 14 residues long. Trimming removed 6 bases at V and 2 bases at J, with 14 bases between. Germline-derived CDR1 and CDR2 are MNHEY and SVGAGI. CDR3 sequence (DNA): TGTGCCAGCAGAGACGGGACACAAGCCTACGAGCAGTACTTC. This translates into CASRDGTQAYEQYF.

Notes on this clone: One base separates it from a far larger clone, so it is likely a read error. This chain uses TRBV4-3 with TRBJ1-4; possibly TRBD1 for D (5 bases). CDR3 length: 16 residues. Trimming removed 5 bases from V and 3 bases from J, with 16 bases in between. Looked up from germline, CDR1 is LGHNA and CDR2 is YSLEER. The CDR3 loop reads CASSLGGRGSNEKLFF. CDR3 in DNA: TGCGCCAGCAGCTTGGGGGGTCGGGGGTCTAATGAAAAACTGTTTTTT.

Written as DNA, the CDR3 is TGCGCCAGCAGCCGATCGTCTTTGGGCGAGCAGTACTTC. It yields the protein CASSRSSLGEQYF. This sequence joins TRBV4-1 and TRBJ2-7, with D unclear. Per the germline V gene, CDR1 is MGHRA and CDR2 is YSYEKL. Trimming shortened V by 4 bases and J by 6 bases, and 13 bases separated the two germline ends. The CDR3 is 13 residues long.

The chain joins TRBV6-6 to TRBJ1-4, with D possibly matching TRBD1 (5 bases). The V end was cut by 7 bases, the J end by 4 bases, with 13 bases between. The germline CDR1 and CDR2 sequences are MNHNY and SVGAGI (reference sequence). The CDR3 length is 14 residues. CDR3 residues: CASTGRWSNEKLFF. CDR3 nucleotide sequence: TGTGCCAGCACGGGACGTTGGAGTAATGAAAAACTGTTTTTT.

The rearrangement links TRBV2 to TRBJ2-3; TRBD2 is a possible D gene (5 bases). CDR1 is SNHLY, CDR2 FYNNEI, per germline. The CDR3 totals 16 residues. The ends were cut back, 4 bases at V and 6 bases at J, with 20 bases in the middle. CDR3 loop: CASSGFRTPHSDTQYF. The CDR3 DNA is TGTGCCAGCAGTGGGTTCCGGACTCCCCATTCTGATACGCAGTATTTT.

The chain joins TRBV5-1 to TRBJ2-7; 10 bases line up with TRBD2. Trimming at V came to 2 bases and at J to 5 bases, leaving 4 bases not matched to a gene. This CDR3 has 14 amino acids. The germline gives CDR1 SGHRS, CDR2 YFSETQ. CDR3 DNA sequence: TGCGCCAGCAGCTTCCGGACTAGCGGAGACGAGCAGTACTTC. It encodes CASSFRTSGDEQYF.

The chain combines TRBV5-4 with TRBJ2-6, with a weak D call TRBD1 (6 bases). The CDR3 has 19 residues. Trimming removed 0 bases at V and 0 bases at J, with 16 bases between. CDR1 is SGHNT, CDR2 YYREEE, per germline (reference sequence). The CDR3 loop reads CASSLARAGAISGANVLTF. CDR3 nucleotide sequence: TGTGCCAGCAGCTTGGCCAGGGCAGGGGCTATCTCTGGGGCCAACGTCCTGACTTTC.

V and J are TRBV6-1 and TRBJ2-7; weak D call: TRBD1 (5 bases). Deletions cut 2 bases from V and 3 bases from J, with 11 bases between. The CDR3 extends over 14 amino acids. CDR1 is MNHNS and CDR2 is SASEGT in the germline V gene. This CDR3 is CASSEYLGDYEQYF. The DNA for the CDR3 is TGTGCCAGCAGTGAATATTTAGGGGACTACGAGCAGTACTTC.

This chain joins TRBV6-5 and TRBJ2-1, with D possibly TRBD2 on 5 matching bases. V was shortened by 5 bases and J by 0 bases, with 11 bases between the two germline ends. This CDR3 has 15 residues. Germline V gene lookup returns CDR1 MNHEY and CDR2 SVGAGI. The CDR3 loop reads CASSRRGSSYNEQFF. CDR3 DNA sequence: TGTGCCAGCAGTCGTCGGGGAAGCTCCTACAATGAGCAGTTCTTC.

This sequence joins TRBV11-2 and TRBJ2-7, with 8 bases matching TRBD2. After removal of 0 bases from V and 3 bases from J, the junction contained 13 bases not matched to a gene. Germline-derived CDR1 and CDR2 are SGHAT and FQNNGV. The CDR3 sequence is 18 residues long. The CDR3: CASSLDLQGGRSYYEQYF. As DNA, the CDR3 is TGTGCCAGCAGCTTAGATCTCCAGGGCGGGAGGTCTTACTACGAGCAGTACTTC. Full variable domain (missing parts from reference TRBV11-2 and TRBJ2-7): EAGVAQSPRYKIIEKRQSVAFWCNPISGHATLYWYQQILGQGPKLLIQFQNNGVVDDSQLPKDRFSAERLKGVDSTLKIQPAKLEDSAVYLCASSLDLQGGRSYYEQYFGPGTRLTVT.

The table lists this clone with a count of one. This chain uses TRBV19 with TRBJ2-2; D remains ambiguous. Germline V gives CDR1 LNHDA, CDR2 SQIVND (reference sequence). The CDR3 is 14 residues long. V gave up 7 bases and J gave up 2 bases, with 11 bases separating them. The CDR3 loop is CASTDKLNTGELFF. CDR3 nucleotides: TGTGCCAGTACCGACAAACTCAACACCGGGGAGCTGTTTTTT.

The chain couples TRBV7-9 to TRBJ2-7, with D maybe TRBD1 (5 bases). Between the trimmed V and J ends, which lost 3 bases and 4 bases, there was a span of 7 bases. Germline V gene lookup returns CDR1 SEHNR and CDR2 FQNEAQ (reference sequence). The CDR3 contains 12 residues. For the CDR3, the DNA is TGTGCCAGCAGCTTGACAGTATACGAGCAGTACTTC. The encoded protein is CASSLTVYEQYF.

J is TRBJ1-1 and V is TRBV6-1, with D possibly matching TRBD1 (6 bases). CDR3 length equals 11 residues. V shed 6 bases and J shed 7 bases, with 9 bases lying between them. Germline CDR1 is MNHNS and CDR2 is SASEGT. The CDR3 region is CASSRQVEAFF. The CDR3 DNA follows: TGTGCCAGCAGCCGACAGGTTGAAGCTTTCTTT.

V usage is TRBV19 and J usage is TRBJ2-2, with a tentative D call TRBD1 (5 bases). The CDR3 loop spans 14 amino acids. CDR1 LNHDA and CDR2 SQIVND come from the germline V gene (reference sequence). V lost 5 bases and J 3 bases, leaving 10 bases between the germline ends. CDR3 in amino acids: CASSLQGDTGELFF. CDR3 nucleotide sequence: TGTGCCAGTAGTCTTCAGGGTGACACCGGGGAGCTGTTTTTT.